Listed below are T cell receptor beta chains from one sample, sequenced in a study of shared T cell receptors in the human thymus. Sequenced by immunoSEQ multiplex PCR; TCRdb stores in-frame clones only, minus some. The repertoire holds around 65,000 clones, 90% to 95% seen once, with less than 0.04% in the top ten. Sequencing was done on a sample of thymocytes. These receptors were taken from a human donor. CDR3s include the opening cysteine and the closing phenylalanine or tryptophan. D genes are given only for firm matches. Size is omitted from some rows. Given values are once, few, many or a class for expanded clones.

>TRBJ1-5|-|TRBV19|-
TGTGCCAGTAGTCGGCAGGGAGGTCAGCCCCAGCATTTT
CASSRQGGQPQHF
>TRBJ2-5|-|TRBV4-1|-
TGCGCCAGCAGCCAAGATGTGGCTTGTCAAGAGACCCAGTACTTC
CASSQDVACQETQYF
>TRBJ1-5|-|TRBV15|-
TGTGCCACCAGCAGAGACAGGGTGGATCAGCCCCAGCATTTT
CATSRDRVDQPQHF
>TRBJ2-7|-|TRBV11-1|-
TGTGCCAGCAGCTCTAAACAGGGTACGACCTACGAGCAGTACTTC
CASSSKQGTTYEQYF
>TRBJ2-3|-|TRBV7-2|TRBD2
TGTGCCAGCAGGCCGAAGCGGGGGAACACAGATACGCAGTATTTT
CASRPKRGNTDTQYF
>TRBJ1-2|-|TRBV5-6|-
TGTGCCAGCAGCCCCCGATCCTGGGGTGACTATGGCTACACCTTC
CASSPRSWGDYGYTF
>TRBJ2-7|-|TRBV7-2|-
TGTGCCAGCAGCGTACAGGAATACGAGCAGTACTTC
CASSVQEYEQYF
>TRBJ1-3|-|TRBV27|-
TGTGCCAGCAGTTTATCAGGTTGGAGACTCGACACCATATATTTT
CASSLSGWRLDTIYF
>TRBJ2-3|-|TRBV7-2|TRBD1
TGTGCCAGCAGCCGGGGACAGGGTGTAGATACGCAGTATTTT
CASSRGQGVDTQYF
>TRBJ2-2|-|TRBV7-6|-
TGTGCCAGCAGCTTTGTGCGGGGCCCGGACACCGGGGAGCTGTTTTTT
CASSFVRGPDTGELFF
>TRBJ2-7|-|TRBV4-2|TRBD1
TGTGCCAGCAGCCAAGAAGCAGGGACAGGGTCCTACGAGCAGTACTTC
CASSQEAGTGSYEQYF
>TRBJ1-4|-|TRBV28|-
TGTGCCAGCACGGTAACAGGGCTTAATGAAAAACTGTTTTTT
CASTVTGLNEKLFF
>TRBJ1-6|-|TRBV28|-
TGTGCCAGCAGGAGGGGAGGAACCTATAATTCACCCCTCCACTTT
CASRRGGTYNSPLHF
>TRBJ2-7|-|TRBV7-7|TRBD1
TGTGCCAGCAGCTTATCCGGTAGCTGGACAGGGAGCTCCTACGAGCAGTACTTC
CASSLSGSWTGSSYEQYF
>TRBJ1-2|-|TRBV27|-
TGTGCCGCCGGGGGAGAGGGGATCGATGGCTACACCTTC
CAAGGEGIDGYTF
>TRBJ1-4|-|TRBV11-2|TRBD1
TGTGCCAGCAGCTTCAGGGGGCGACAAGAAAAACTGTTTTTT
CASSFRGRQEKLFF
>TRBJ1-5|-|TRBV6-1|-
TGTGCCAGCAGAGTTAGCCGGGACCGCGGGCAGCCCCAGCATTTT
CASRVSRDRGQPQHF
>TRBJ2-3|once|TRBV28|TRBD2
TGTGCCAGCAGACCTCTTCGGAGGGCGGGGGACACAGATACGCAGTATTTT
CASRPLRRAGDTDTQYF
>TRBJ1-5|-|TRBV18|TRBD1
TGTGCCAGCTCCGATTCCTGGGACAGGGTCCATCAGCCCCAGCATTTT
CASSDSWDRVHQPQHF
>TRBJ2-3|once|TRBV6-1|-
TGTGCCAGCAGTGAATACGAGAGGGAGTTAAAGGGGACAGATACGCAGTATTTT
CASSEYERELKGTDTQYF
>TRBJ1-5|-|TRBV28|-
TGTGCCAGCAGTTTCGTGGGCCCCCGTCAGCCCCAGCATTTT
CASSFVGPRQPQHF
>TRBJ2-7|-|TRBV7-7|TRBD1
TGTGCCAGCAGCTTATTACAGGGGCACGAGCAGTACTTC
CASSLLQGHEQYF
>TRBJ2-3|-|TRBV27|-
TGTGCCAGCAGTTTAAGACAGGCGGTCACAGATACGCAGTATTTT
CASSLRQAVTDTQYF
>TRBJ2-6|-|TRBV15|TRBD2
TGTGCCACCAGCAGAGATTCAGAGGGGATTAGCGGGGGATCCTCTGGGGCCAACGTCCTGACTTTC
CATSRDSEGISGGSSGANVLTF
>TRBJ1-6|-|TRBV7-2|-
TGTGCCAGCAGCTTGGGCGGGCGGCACAGCTCCTATAATTCACCCCTCCACTTT
CASSLGGRHSSYNSPLHF
>TRBJ2-5|once|TRBV14|TRBD2
TGTGCCAGCAGCCAGCCGAGGTCCGGGGGGGAGACCCAGTACTTC
CASSQPRSGGETQYF